This T cell receptor beta chain comes out of a study of cytomegalovirus exposure and HLA in healthy donors. The PCR contained 60 Vbeta and 13 Jbeta primers. The assay was immunoSEQ multiplex PCR, and TCRdb's table has in-frame clones only and misses some. The sample lists about 160,000 clones, about 85% occurring once. Deletions cut 0 bases from V and 3 bases from J, with 18 bases between. This CDR3 comprises 18 residues. Per germline, CDR1 SGDLS and CDR2 YYNGEE. The chain joins TRBV9 to TRBJ2-2, with unresolved D. Sequenced: PBMCs. The sequence was collected from a man aged 18-30 years in good health and CMV-seropositive. CDR3 sequence reads: CASSVGSFLGADTGELFF. CDR3 coding DNA: TGTGCCAGCAGCGTAGGTTCGTTTTTGGGTGCGGACACCGGGGAGCTGTTTTTT.